The 20 T cell receptor beta chains listed next were all sequenced from one sample in a study of blood T cell repertoires in COVID-19. Assay: immunoSEQ multiplex PCR; the TCRdb copy retains only in-frame clones and omits some. The sample records under 200,000 clones, about 85% being singletons. What was sequenced was peripheral blood. The receptors derive from a man between 60 and 70 years old who had recovered from COVID-19.

The chain joins TRBV9 to TRBJ1-2; 8 bases are a match to TRBD1. Unmatched junction bases numbered 5, after V lost 0 bases and J lost 4 bases. The CDR3 runs 15 residues. The germline V gene has CDR1 SGDLS and CDR2 YYNGEE. The CDR3 sequence is CASSVDTTGVYGYTF. DNA for the CDR3: TGTGCCAGCAGCGTAGATACGACAGGGGTCTATGGCTACACCTTC. Together with reference TRBV9 and TRBJ1-2, the CDR3 gives the full variable domain: DSGVTQTPKHLITATGQRVTLRCSPRSGDLSVYWYQQSLDQGLQFLIQYYNGEERAKGNILERFSAQQFPDLHSELNLSSLELGDSALYFCASSVDTTGVYGYTFGSGTRLTVV.

This chain uses TRBV30 with TRBJ2-5, with a tentative D call TRBD1 (5 bases). Germline loops: CDR1 GTSNPN, CDR2 SVGIG (reference sequence). This CDR3 is built from 16 residues. V dropped 7 bases and J dropped 3 bases, with 24 bases sitting between them. The CDR3 here is CASNRIGHNDKETQYF. CDR3 in DNA: TGTGCCTCAAACCGAATCGGACACAATGATAAAGAGACCCAGTACTTC.

The sample holds one count of this clone. The chain carries TRBV5-1 and TRBJ2-3; 8 bases align to TRBD1. Germline V gene lookup returns CDR1 SGHRS and CDR2 YFSETQ. With V trimmed by 3 bases and J by 5 bases, 5 bases remained unmatched. The CDR3 has 14 amino acids. CDR3 in DNA: TGCGCCAGCAGCTGGACAGGGTGGGGAGATACGCAGTATTTT. As protein: CASSWTGWGDTQYF.

The CDR3 is CASTPAGTYEQYF. The CDR3 DNA is TGTGCCAGCACCCCGGCCGGGACCTACGAGCAGTACTTC. V is TRBV11-2 and J is TRBJ2-7, with D possibly matching TRBD2 (5 bases). Trimming took off 7 bases at V and 2 bases at J, with 12 bases between the two ends. The CDR3 sequence is 13 residues long. Looked up from germline, CDR1 is SGHAT and CDR2 is FQNNGV.

The chain uses TRBV6-5 and TRBJ1-3; D is perhaps TRBD1 (6 bases). V lost 6 bases to trimming and J lost 0 bases, with 12 bases between them. The CDR3 runs 15 residues. Per the germline V gene, CDR1 is MNHEY and CDR2 is SVGAGI. In DNA form, the CDR3 reads TGTGCCAGCAGCGGCCGGACAGACTCTGGAAACACCATATATTTT. Encoded protein: CASSGRTDSGNTIYF.

The chain employs TRBV27 and TRBJ1-2; D may be TRBD1 (6 bases). This CDR3 comprises 15 residues. The V gene's germline CDR1 is MNHEY and CDR2 SMNVEV (reference sequence). V shed 6 bases and J shed 5 bases, with 19 bases lying between them. CDR3 sequence reads: CASRRLGGALYGYTF. The DNA of the CDR3 is TGTGCCAGCAGGAGACTAGGGGGGGCCCTGTATGGCTACACCTTC.

The chain carries TRBV3-1 (or the pseudogene TRBV3-2) and TRBJ1-2; D possibly corresponds to TRBD1 (5 bases). This CDR3 is built from 14 residues. V lost 1 base to trimming and J lost 6 bases, with 12 bases between them. CDR1 is LGHDT, CDR2 YNNKEL, per germline (reference sequence). The CDR3 DNA sequence: TGTGCCAGCAGCCAAGTGGTCAGGGAGGATGGCTACACCTTC. It codes for CASSQVVREDGYTF.

This chain links TRBV30 with TRBJ1-1; 7 positions match TRBD1. Germline V gene data show CDR1 as GTSNPN and CDR2 as SVGIG (reference sequence). J gave up 4 bases and V 4 bases, and 15 bases lay outside the gene matches. The CDR3 is 16 amino acids. CDR3 amino acids: CAWISTRGQGGTEAFF. The CDR3 DNA reads TGTGCCTGGATTTCGACGAGGGGGCAGGGGGGCACTGAAGCTTTCTTT.

The V and J genes are TRBV5-1 and TRBJ2-1, with 12 nucleotides matching TRBD2. There are 15 residues in the CDR3. Looked up from germline, CDR1 is SGHRS and CDR2 is YFSETQ. V gave up 2 bases and J gave up 10 bases; unmatched junction bases: 7. The CDR3 sequence: CASSFQRLAGEEQFF. CDR3 sequence (DNA): TGCGCCAGCAGCTTCCAAAGACTAGCGGGGGAGGAGCAGTTCTTC.

V and J are TRBV18 and TRBJ1-1; no reliable D call. This CDR3 contains 11 residues. V lost 6 bases and J 1 base, leaving 3 bases between the germline ends. Germline V gives CDR1 KGHSH, CDR2 LQKENI. CDR3 coding DNA: TGTGCCAGCTCGGCGAACACTGAAGCTTTCTTT. Protein sequence: CASSANTEAFF.

The chain is built from TRBV7-9 and TRBJ2-7; D not certain. Trimming took off 0 bases at V and 6 bases at J, with 3 bases between the two ends. The V gene's germline CDR1 is SEHNR and CDR2 FQNEAQ (reference sequence). The CDR3 runs 11 residues. Here the CDR3 DNA reads TGTGCCAGCAGCTTAGCCCTCGAGCAGTACTTC. This translates into CASSLALEQYF.

The chain combines TRBV6-2 or TRBV6-3 with TRBJ1-5; 7 bases are a match to TRBD1. V lost 6 bases, J lost 4 bases, and 6 bases stayed unmatched. The CDR3 length is 14 residues. Germline V gene lookup returns CDR1 MNHEY and CDR2 SVGEGT. CDR3 DNA: TGTGCCAGCAGCCGAGGACAGGAGAATCAGCCCCAGCATTTT. Amino acid sequence: CASSRGQENQPQHF.

As regards this clone: The limits of the CDR3 on the DNA are not certain, so only TCRdb's listed CDR3 is given. The rearrangement links TRBV6-6 to TRBJ1-2. CDR1 is MNHNY, CDR2 SVGAGI, per germline (reference sequence). The CDR3 length is 12 residues, termini included. CDR3 in amino acids: CASSSSGGGYTF.

This sequence joins TRBV5-6 and TRBJ1-2, with 9 bases fitting TRBD1. Trimming at V came to 3 bases and at J to 4 bases, leaving 10 bases not matched to a gene. The CDR3 is 16 amino acids. CDR1 and CDR2 from the germline V gene are SGHDT and YYEEEE. The CDR3 spells CASSSAGQGGLYGYTF. CDR3 nucleotide sequence: TGTGCCAGCAGCTCCGCGGGACAGGGAGGGCTCTATGGCTACACCTTC.

The chain couples TRBV9 to TRBJ1-3; D might be TRBD1 (5 bases). The germline gives CDR1 SGDLS, CDR2 YYNGEE. Trimming shortened V by 3 bases and J by 2 bases, and 18 bases separated the two germline ends. The CDR3 totals 17 residues. For the CDR3, the DNA is TGTGCCAGCAGCGATGCAATTGTTCAGGGTACTGGAAACACCATATATTTT. This codes for CASSDAIVQGTGNTIYF.

V and J are TRBV3-1 (or the pseudogene TRBV3-2) and TRBJ2-1; TRBD2 matches 10 bases. The J segment lost 10 bases and the V segment lost 4 bases, leaving 7 bases of the junction unmatched. Germline V CDR1 and CDR2: LGHDT, YNNKEL (reference sequence). The CDR3 contains 14 residues. The CDR3 region is CASSPIAGGAEQFF. As DNA, the CDR3 is TGTGCCAGCAGCCCTATAGCGGGGGGTGCAGAGCAGTTCTTC.

The rearrangement uses TRBV10-3 and TRBJ2-6, with D perhaps matching TRBD1 (6 bases). From germline, CDR1 is ENHRY and CDR2 SYGVKD. Deletions cut 0 bases from V and 8 bases from J, with 14 bases between. The CDR3 has 16 residues. The CDR3 reads CAISESINRDPNVLTF. CDR3 in DNA: TGTGCCATCAGTGAGTCGATAAACAGGGACCCCAACGTCCTGACTTTC.

This chain joins TRBV5-6 and TRBJ1-2; the D gene is possibly TRBD1 (6 bases). V was shortened by 5 bases and J by 4 bases, with 12 bases between the two germline ends. The CDR3 totals 13 residues. The germline V gene encodes CDR1 SGHDT and CDR2 YYEEEE. The CDR3 nucleotides read TGTGCCAGCAGTAAGGACAGACGCTATGGCTACACCTTC. The encoded protein is CASSKDRRYGYTF.

The chain joins TRBV19 to TRBJ1-2, with TRBD1 identical over 7 bases. The V and J ends lost 4 bases and 7 bases, in that order; junction bases with no gene match: 12. The CDR3 contains 15 residues. From germline, CDR1 is LNHDA and CDR2 SQIVND (reference sequence). The CDR3, as DNA: TGTGCCAGTAGTACTCGGACAGGCGCGGCCGCTGGCTACACCTTC. Its protein product is CASSTRTGAAAGYTF.

This chain joins TRBV4-2 and TRBJ1-1; D is ambiguous. CDR1 is LGHNA and CDR2 is YNFKEQ in the germline V gene. The CDR3 runs to 12 residues. V was cut by 0 bases and J by 7 bases, with 6 bases left in between. CDR3 in amino acids: CASSQDSGEAFF. CDR3 DNA: TGTGCCAGCAGCCAAGATTCCGGTGAAGCTTTCTTT.